This TCR beta chain is from a study of regulatory T cells in long-lasting Graves disease. Stated time point: newly diagnosed GD, antithyroid drugs for less than 3 months. From RNA extracted from PBMCs, the TCR library was made. With iRepertoire HTBI primers and Arm-PCR of CDR3 regions, TCR beta libraries were built. TCRdb used MiXCR to reprocess the multiplex PCR reads, holding one entry per CDR3 protein. The sample consists of some 250,000 distinct CDR3 sequences, 15% to 20% of them appearing once. About this clonotype itself: A read error may be the cause here, since a much bigger clone is one base away.

This sample also belongs to another study, concerning T cells in Graves' hyperthyroidism and ophthalmopathy. That work adds: The HTBI primer set was used in a first-round RT-PCR of the TCR CDR3.

This TCR was recovered from a woman younger than 45 with Graves disease. This specimen consisted of peripheral blood mononuclear cells (PBMCs), obtained at new diagnosis, from a patient treated with antithyroid drugs.

CDR3: CTSSIPGANVLTF. CDR3 in DNA: TGTACCAGCTCGATTCCGGGGGCCAACGTCCTGACTTTC. The chain recombines TRBV18 with TRBJ2-6; D remains unclear. Germline assignment: CDR1 KGHSH and CDR2 LQKENI. The CDR3 length is 13 residues.